Listed below are T cell receptor beta chains from one sample, sequenced in a study of blood T cell repertoires in COVID-19. Assay: immunoSEQ multiplex PCR; the TCRdb copy retains only in-frame clones and omits some. The top ten clones hold about a quarter of a sample with about 130,000 clones, over 75% of them seen once. The specimen sequenced was peripheral blood. The origin of the receptors is a woman older than 75 with acute or convalescent COVID-19. Both conserved end residues are part of each CDR3. The D gene is left open where the match is weak. Clone size is given for some rows only: seen once, a few or many times, or a class if the clone is expanded.

>TRBJ1-5|TRBV27|NA|once
CASWRAGNQPQHF
TGTGCCAGCTGGAGGGCGGGGAATCAGCCCCAGCATTTT
>TRBJ2-2|TRBV10-3|NA|NA
CAIRPQGDTGELFF
TGTGCCATCAGACCACAGGGAGACACCGGGGAGCTGTTTTTT
>TRBJ1-1|TRBV5-1|NA|few
CASSLVGRGRNTEAFF
TGCGCCAGCAGCTTGGTGGGCCGGGGAAGGAACACTGAAGCTTTCTTT
>TRBJ2-2|TRBV29-1|TRBD1|NA
CSVGDRGIGELFF
TGCAGCGTGGGGGACAGGGGCATCGGGGAGCTGTTTTTT
>TRBJ1-1|TRBV25-1|NA|NA
CASRDTYTEAFF
TGTGCCAGCAGGGACACCTACACTGAAGCTTTCTTT
>TRBJ2-1|TRBV28|TRBD2|NA
CASRPGTSGWYNEQFF
TGTGCCAGCAGACCCGGGACTAGCGGTTGGTACAATGAGCAGTTCTTC
>TRBJ2-2|TRBV18|TRBD2|NA
CASSRIQRESTGELFF
TGTGCCAGCTCACGTATTCAGCGGGAGTCCACCGGGGAGCTGTTTTTT
>TRBJ1-2|TRBV28|NA|NA
CASSLKPSRYGYTF
TGTGCCAGCAGTTTAAAGCCATCCCGTTATGGCTACACCTTC
>TRBJ2-1|TRBV6-1|NA|NA
CASSEYEWAYLF
TGTGCCAGCAGTGAATATGAGTGGGCCTACCTCTTC
>TRBJ2-6|TRBV10-3|TRBD2|NA
CAISGGLATGANVLTF
TGTGCCATCAGTGGGGGACTAGCGACCGGGGCCAACGTCCTGACTTTC
>TRBJ2-6|TRBV7-9|NA|NA
CASSLAHLGFGANVLTF
TGTGCCAGCAGCTTAGCGCATTTGGGCTTTGGGGCCAACGTCCTGACTTTC
>TRBJ1-1|TRBV5-1|NA|NA
CASSRGTGNTEAFF
TGCGCCAGCAGCCGCGGGACCGGGAACACTGAAGCTTTCTTT
>TRBJ1-2|TRBV7-2|NA|NA
CASSLGVGAQDGYTF
TGTGCCAGCAGCTTAGGGGTGGGGGCGCAGGATGGCTACACCTTC
>TRBJ1-2|TRBV29-1|TRBD1|NA
CSVIPSGTGLAYYGYTF
TGCAGCGTAATTCCATCCGGGACAGGGCTCGCATACTATGGCTACACCTTC
>TRBJ2-3|TRBV11-2|TRBD2|NA
CASSPNRGGDTQYF
TGTGCCAGCAGCCCAAACCGGGGAGGGGATACGCAGTATTTT
>TRBJ2-1|TRBV10-3|NA|once
CAISGGRDNEQFF
TGTGCCATCAGTGGCGGCAGGGACAATGAGCAGTTCTTC